The 23 T cell receptor beta chains presented below share a single source sample, sequenced in a study of CD8+ T cells in alopecia areata (dated by TCRdb to 2016 to 2018). The label giving this sample's time point can be read as: baseline before oral tofacitinib. Libraries were constructed by the immunoSEQ multiplex PCR assay. For TCR sequencing, RNA was extracted from every sample and reverse transcribed into cDNA to serve as template. TCRdb stores this immuneACCESS table with in-frame sequences only. Part of the clones is absent; in the studies checked, under half of the shortfall reflects unresolved V genes, and no reason is known for the rest. A total of around 200,000 clones appear in this sample, roughly 59% of them only once. The top ten clones comprise 1.7% of the sample. This material consisted of CD4+ T cells sorted from blood, taken at week 0. The origin of the receptors is a human donor with alopecia areata.

This clone was seen more than once but under ten times. The V and J genes are TRBV28 and TRBJ1-2; D is uncertain. Trimming took off 7 bases at V and 4 bases at J, with 13 bases between the two ends. Germline V gives CDR1 MDHEN, CDR2 SYDVKM. CDR3 size: 13 residues. DNA for the CDR3: TGTGCCAGCAACCTCTCGGCGGGCTATGGCTACACCTTC. It is translated as CASNLSAGYGYTF.

This clone was counted a few times. V usage is TRBV29-1 and J usage is TRBJ2-7; 8 positions agree with TRBD1. CDR3 size: 13 residues. V lost 2 bases to trimming and J lost 5 bases; unmatched junction nucleotides: 5. The V gene's germline CDR1 is SQVTM and CDR2 ANQGSEA. CDR3 region: CSVESTGGNEQYF. The CDR3 DNA reads TGCAGCGTTGAATCTACAGGGGGTAACGAGCAGTACTTC.

This chain joins TRBV7-2 and TRBJ1-2; no clear D gene. Trimming cost V 1 base and J 1 base, with 13 bases left between them. The CDR3 has 16 amino acids. Germline values: CDR1 SGHTA, CDR2 FQGNSA. The CDR3 is CASSLGGRPNNYGYTF. DNA of the CDR3: TGTGCCAGCAGCTTAGGAGGCAGGCCTAATAACTATGGCTACACCTTC.

This clone was seen a handful of times. DNA for the CDR3: TGTGCCAGCAGTTACTCGGGGACCTCTGGAAACACCATATATTTT. Its protein product is CASSYSGTSGNTIYF. The rearrangement uses TRBV6-6 and TRBJ1-3; D might be TRBD1 (5 bases). CDR1 and CDR2 from the germline V gene are MNHNY and SVGAGI (reference sequence). The length of the CDR3 is 15 residues. V was cut by 0 bases and J by 0 bases, with 6 bases left in between.

The chain couples TRBV2 to TRBJ2-1; unclear D gene. Germline CDR1 and CDR2: SNHLY and FYNNEI. The CDR3 contains 13 residues. The germline V and J ends were trimmed by 6 bases and 4 bases, with 10 bases remaining between them. Here the CDR3 reads CASSGSAYNEQFF. For the CDR3, the DNA is TGTGCCAGCAGCGGCAGTGCGTACAATGAGCAGTTCTTC.

CDR3 residues: CACTRDGYTF. For the CDR3, the DNA is TGTGCCTGCACCAGGGATGGCTACACCTTC. This chain connects TRBV30 to TRBJ1-2; the D gene is possibly TRBD1 (5 bases). Germline CDR1 and CDR2: GTSNPN and SVGIG (reference sequence). V shed 6 bases and J shed 6 bases, with 8 bases lying between them. The CDR3 runs to 10 residues.

This clone was counted once. This chain joins TRBV5-4 and TRBJ1-1, with TRBD1 as a possible D gene (5 bases). This CDR3 is 14 amino acids long. The germline gives CDR1 SGHNT, CDR2 YYREEE (reference sequence). V dropped 4 bases and J dropped 0 bases, with 10 bases sitting between them. CDR3 loop: CASSIGHVNTEAFF. CDR3 sequence (DNA): TGTGCCAGCAGCATTGGACACGTGAACACTGAAGCTTTCTTT.

CDR3 amino acids: CASGSTGGSTDTQYF. The CDR3, as DNA: TGCGCCAGCGGGAGCACAGGGGGAAGCACAGATACGCAGTATTTT. The rearrangement joins TRBV4-3 to TRBJ2-3; 8 bases match TRBD1. Germline trimming cut 8 bases from V and 0 bases from J; bases unmatched to any gene: 7. This CDR3 is built from 15 residues. Germline CDR1 is LGHNA and CDR2 is YSLEER.

To note about this clone: The same CDR3 also results from other DNA sequences found in this sample. CDR3 sequence reads: CASSQDPGNSNQPQHF. The CDR3 region has the DNA TGCGCCAGCAGCCAAGATCCGGGTAATAGCAATCAGCCCCAGCATTTT. V and J are TRBV4-1 and TRBJ1-5; D unresolved. The CDR3 is 16 amino acids. V gave up 0 bases and J gave up 0 bases, with 9 bases separating them. Germline lookup yields CDR1 MGHRA and CDR2 YSYEKL.

The V gene is TRBV6-1, the J gene TRBJ2-7; a possible D gene is TRBD2 (5 bases). Trimming left V 3 bases short and J 5 bases short, with 8 bases between. Germline loops: CDR1 MNHNS, CDR2 SASEGT. The CDR3 is 12 amino acids. Here the CDR3 reads CASSEYGDEQYF. CDR3 nucleotide sequence: TGTGCCAGCAGTGAGTACGGGGACGAGCAGTACTTC.

V is TRBV29-1 and J is TRBJ2-1; tentatively, D is TRBD2 (6 bases). Germline CDR1 reads SQVTM; CDR2 reads ANQGSEA. With 7 bases removed from V and 2 bases from J, the gap between germline ends came to 9 bases. The CDR3 is made up of 12 amino acids. The CDR3 protein is CSGGVAYNEQFF. CDR3 DNA sequence: TGCAGCGGCGGGGTTGCCTACAATGAGCAGTTCTTC.

The genes are TRBV30 and TRBJ1-3; 7 positions agree with TRBD1. The CDR3 length is 13 residues. Germline CDR1 reads GTSNPN; CDR2 reads SVGIG (reference sequence). With 4 bases clipped from V and 0 bases from J, the junction kept 0 bases outside the gene matches. For the CDR3, the DNA is TGTGCCTGGAAGGGGGCCTCTGGAAACACCATATATTTT. This gives the protein CAWKGASGNTIYF.

This clone has just a few counts. CDR3 DNA sequence: TGCGCCAGCAGCCAAGGGTCAGGGCCGGGGGAGACCCAGTACTTC. Translating gives CASSQGSGPGETQYF. This rearrangement joins TRBV4-3 to TRBJ2-5; the D gene could be TRBD1 or TRBD2 (5 bases each). The CDR3 loop spans 15 amino acids. V shed 1 base and J shed 5 bases, with 14 bases lying between them. The germline gives CDR1 LGHNA, CDR2 YSLEER.

The chain recombines TRBV28 with TRBJ1-5, with D perhaps TRBD1 (5 bases). CDR3 size: 13 residues. CDR1 is MDHEN and CDR2 is SYDVKM in the germline V gene. The ends were cut back, 4 bases at V and 7 bases at J, with 11 bases in the middle. The CDR3 region is CASSSGRQQPQHF. CDR3 nucleotide sequence: TGTGCCAGCAGTTCAGGGAGGCAACAGCCCCAGCATTTT.

V and J are TRBV29-1 and TRBJ2-7; D possibly corresponds to TRBD2 (5 bases). CDR1 and CDR2 from the germline V gene are SQVTM and ANQGSEA. The CDR3 consists of 14 residues. Deletions cut 7 bases from V and 3 bases from J, with 19 bases between. CDR3: CSAVVRRAIYEQYF. The CDR3 coding sequence is TGCAGCGCAGTAGTGAGGCGGGCTATCTACGAGCAGTACTTC.

This clone showed up just once. The rearrangement joins TRBV5-6 to TRBJ2-3; D is perhaps TRBD1 (5 bases). The V and J ends lost 0 bases and 3 bases respectively, with 8 bases between them. There are 14 residues in the CDR3. Germline V lookup: CDR1 SGHDT, CDR2 YYEEEE. The CDR3 loop reads CASSLARTTDTQYF. CDR3 nucleotide sequence: TGTGCCAGCAGCTTGGCCCGGACAACAGATACGCAGTATTTT.

This chain links TRBV11-2 with TRBJ1-2; weak D call: TRBD1 (5 bases). The V and J ends lost 1 base and 4 bases respectively, with 10 bases between them. There are 14 residues in the CDR3. Germline CDR1 reads SGHAT; CDR2 reads FQNNGV. The CDR3 reads CASSLGSQGYGYTF. For the CDR3, the DNA is TGTGCCAGCAGCTTAGGTTCTCAGGGCTATGGCTACACCTTC.

The chain employs TRBV7-2 and TRBJ2-1; 8 bases are shared with TRBD2. Per the germline V gene, CDR1 is SGHTA and CDR2 is FQGNSA. V was clipped by 2 bases and J by 10 bases; unmatched bases: 10. The CDR3 consists of 15 residues. CDR3: CASSLSGGGQREQFF. The CDR3 DNA reads as TGTGCCAGCAGCTTAAGCGGCGGGGGGCAACGGGAGCAGTTCTTC.

This chain connects TRBV7-8 to TRBJ2-1, with 7 bases fitting TRBD1. V lost 8 bases and J lost 7; bases outside the gene matches: 8. CDR1 and CDR2 from the germline V gene are SGHVS and FQNEAQ. This CDR3 spans 13 amino acids. CDR3 sequence (DNA): TGTGCCAGCTCAGGACAGGCTTCAAATGAGCAGTTCTTC. This encodes CASSGQASNEQFF. The variable domain in full, completed from reference TRBV7-8 and TRBJ2-1, reads GAGVSQSPRYKVAKRGQDVALRCDPISGHVSLFWYQQALGQGPEFLTYFQNEAQLDKSGLPSDRFFAERPEGSVSTLKIQRTQQEDSAVYLCASSGQASNEQFFGPGTRLTVL.

The J gene is TRBJ1-6, the V gene TRBV9, with unresolved D. CDR1 SGDLS and CDR2 YYNGEE come from the germline V gene. This CDR3 has 14 residues. Trimming took off 0 bases at V and 6 bases at J, with 7 bases between the two ends. CDR3 protein: CASSVAKPNSPLHF. CDR3 sequence (DNA): TGTGCCAGCAGCGTAGCCAAACCTAATTCACCCCTCCACTTT.

The chain uses TRBV4-1 and TRBJ1-1; D might be TRBD1 (6 bases). Germline CDR1 reads MGHRA; CDR2 reads YSYEKL. There are 14 residues in the CDR3. V was cut by 0 bases and J by 6 bases, with 11 bases left in between. CDR3 sequence: CASSQDRGIAEAFF. DNA for the CDR3: TGCGCCAGCAGCCAAGACAGGGGTATCGCTGAAGCTTTCTTT.

The chain links TRBV29-1 to TRBJ1-1; TRBD1 aligns across 8 bases. V gave up 4 bases and J gave up 12 bases; unmatched junction bases: 7. CDR1 and CDR2 from the germline V gene are SQVTM and ANQGSEA. The CDR3 sequence is 11 residues long. The CDR3 loop reads CSVAGQGSTFF. The CDR3 nucleotides are TGCAGCGTTGCTGGACAGGGATCAACTTTCTTT. Full variable domain (missing parts from reference TRBV29-1 and TRBJ1-1): SAVISQKPSRDICQRGTSLTIQCQVDSQVTMMFWYRQQPGQSLTLIATANQGSEATYESGFVIDKFPISRPNLTFSTLTVSNMSPEDSSIYLCSVAGQGSTFFGQGTRLTVV.

V usage is TRBV2 and J usage is TRBJ1-4; D is unclear. Trimming removed 6 bases at V and 8 bases at J, with 13 bases between. Germline CDR1 and CDR2: SNHLY and FYNNEI. This CDR3 has 13 residues. The CDR3 loop reads CASSGGREEKLFF. The DNA for the CDR3 is TGTGCCAGCAGCGGTGGCCGAGAAGAAAAACTGTTTTTT.